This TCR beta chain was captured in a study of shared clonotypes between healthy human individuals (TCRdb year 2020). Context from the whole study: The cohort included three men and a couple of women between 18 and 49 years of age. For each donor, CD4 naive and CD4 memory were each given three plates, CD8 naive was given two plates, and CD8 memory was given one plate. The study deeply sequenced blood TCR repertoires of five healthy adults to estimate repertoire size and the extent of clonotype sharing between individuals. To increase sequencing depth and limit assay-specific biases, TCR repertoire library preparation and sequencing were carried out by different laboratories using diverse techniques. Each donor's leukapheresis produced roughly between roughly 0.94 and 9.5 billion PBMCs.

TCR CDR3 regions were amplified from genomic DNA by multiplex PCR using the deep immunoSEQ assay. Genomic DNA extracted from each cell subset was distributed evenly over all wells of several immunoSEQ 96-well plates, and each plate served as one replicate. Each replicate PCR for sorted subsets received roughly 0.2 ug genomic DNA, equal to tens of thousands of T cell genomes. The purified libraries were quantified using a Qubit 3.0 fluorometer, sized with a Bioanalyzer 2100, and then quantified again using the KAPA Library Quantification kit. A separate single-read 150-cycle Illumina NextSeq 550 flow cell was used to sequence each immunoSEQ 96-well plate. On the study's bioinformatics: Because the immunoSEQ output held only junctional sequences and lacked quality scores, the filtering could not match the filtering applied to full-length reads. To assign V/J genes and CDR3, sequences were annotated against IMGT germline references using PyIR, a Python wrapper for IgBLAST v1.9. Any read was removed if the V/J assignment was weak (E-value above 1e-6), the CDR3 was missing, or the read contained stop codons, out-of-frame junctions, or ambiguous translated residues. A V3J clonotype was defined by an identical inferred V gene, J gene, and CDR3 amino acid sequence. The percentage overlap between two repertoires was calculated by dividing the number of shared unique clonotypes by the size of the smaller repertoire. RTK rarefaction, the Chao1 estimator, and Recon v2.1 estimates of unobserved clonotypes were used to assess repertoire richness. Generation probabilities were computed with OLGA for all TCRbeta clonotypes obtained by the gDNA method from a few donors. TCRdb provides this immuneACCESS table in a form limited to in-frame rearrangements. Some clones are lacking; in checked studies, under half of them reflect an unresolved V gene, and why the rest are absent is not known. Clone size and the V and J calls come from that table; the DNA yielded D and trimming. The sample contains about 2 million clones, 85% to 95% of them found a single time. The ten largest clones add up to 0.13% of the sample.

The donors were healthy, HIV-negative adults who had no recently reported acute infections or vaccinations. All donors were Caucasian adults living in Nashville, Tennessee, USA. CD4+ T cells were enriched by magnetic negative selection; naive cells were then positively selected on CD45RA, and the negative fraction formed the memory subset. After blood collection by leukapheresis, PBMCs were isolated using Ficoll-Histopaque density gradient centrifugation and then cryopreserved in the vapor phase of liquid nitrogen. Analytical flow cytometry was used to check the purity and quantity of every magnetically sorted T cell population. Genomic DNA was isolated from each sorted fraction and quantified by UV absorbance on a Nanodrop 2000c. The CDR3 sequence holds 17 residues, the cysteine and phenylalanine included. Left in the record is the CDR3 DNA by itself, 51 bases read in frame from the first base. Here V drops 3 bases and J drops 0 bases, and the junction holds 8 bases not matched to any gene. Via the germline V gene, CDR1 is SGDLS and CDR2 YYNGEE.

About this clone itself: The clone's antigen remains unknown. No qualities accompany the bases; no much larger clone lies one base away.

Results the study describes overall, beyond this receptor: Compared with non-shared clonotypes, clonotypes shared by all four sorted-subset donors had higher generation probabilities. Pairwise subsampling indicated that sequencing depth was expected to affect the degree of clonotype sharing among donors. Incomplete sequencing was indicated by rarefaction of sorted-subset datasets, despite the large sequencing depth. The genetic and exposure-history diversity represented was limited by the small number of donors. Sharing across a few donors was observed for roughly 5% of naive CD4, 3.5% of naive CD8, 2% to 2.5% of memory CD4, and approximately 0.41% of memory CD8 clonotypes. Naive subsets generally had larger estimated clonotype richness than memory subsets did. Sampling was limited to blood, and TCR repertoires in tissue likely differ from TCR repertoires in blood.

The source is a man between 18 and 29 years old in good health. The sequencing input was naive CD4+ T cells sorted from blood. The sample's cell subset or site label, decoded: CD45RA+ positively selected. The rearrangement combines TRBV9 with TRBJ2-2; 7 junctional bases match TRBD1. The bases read TGTGCCAGCAGCGAATACAGGGGTATCCCGAACACCGGGGAGCTGTTTTTT. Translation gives CASSEYRGIPNTGELFF.